These 30 T cell receptor beta chains share one sample of origin, sequenced in a study of blood T cell repertoires in COVID-19. The data were produced by immunoSEQ multiplex PCR, yet TCRdb's version contains in-frame clones alone and is incomplete. This sample yields 250,000 or so clones, of which approximately 83% are seen a single time; around 2% belongs to the top ten. The sample consisted of peripheral blood. These receptors were taken from a man under 40 who had recovered from COVID-19.

CDR3 protein: CASSSGLAGGPRTGELFF. The CDR3 DNA sequence: TGCGCCAGCAGCTCCGGACTAGCGGGGGGGCCTCGCACCGGGGAGCTGTTTTTT. V and J are TRBV5-1 and TRBJ2-2; 15 bases line up with TRBD2. CDR1 and CDR2 from the germline V gene are SGHRS and YFSETQ. This CDR3 has 18 amino acids. V lost 3 bases, J lost 4 bases, and 7 bases stayed unmatched.

The chain has TRBV28 and TRBJ2-7; perhaps TRBD1 as D (6 bases). The length of the CDR3 is 12 residues. From germline, CDR1 is MDHEN and CDR2 SYDVKM. The V end was cut by 8 bases, the J end by 3 bases, with 11 bases between. CDR3 nucleotides: TGTGCCAGCGGGACAAATGACTACGAGCAGTACGTC. Translation gives CASGTNDYEQYV.

This clone was recorded once. The V gene is TRBV9, the J gene TRBJ2-1; tentatively, D is TRBD2 (6 bases). The V end was cut by 0 bases, the J end by 5 bases, with 12 bases between. The germline V gene has CDR1 SGDLS and CDR2 YYNGEE. This CDR3 comprises 15 residues. In DNA form, the CDR3 reads TGTGCCAGCAGCGTAGCTGTTTTAGCGGACAATGAGCAGTTCTTC. Translating gives CASSVAVLADNEQFF.

This rearrangement joins TRBV21-1 to TRBJ2-2; TRBD2, as called in the table, went unchecked against the DNA. TRBV21-1 is annotated as a pseudogene. This CDR3 comprises 14 residues. CDR3 DNA: TGTGCCAGCAGCTCCCTGGGGGGCACCGGGGAGCTGTTTTTT. Translating it yields CASSSLGGTGELFF.

Only one count was recorded for this clone. This chain uses TRBV7-8 with TRBJ2-3, with 12 nucleotides matching TRBD2. This CDR3 contains 17 residues. The ends lost 5 bases at V and 4 bases at J; junction bases unmatched: 10. CDR1 and CDR2 from the germline V gene are SGHVS and FQNEAQ. DNA for the CDR3: TGTGCCAGCAGCCCCCGACTAGCGGGGGATAGAGCAGATACGCAGTATTTT. Encoded protein: CASSPRLAGDRADTQYF. The full variable domain, completed using reference TRBV7-8 and TRBJ2-3, is GAGVSQSPRYKVAKRGQDVALRCDPISGHVSLFWYQQALGQGPEFLTYFQNEAQLDKSGLPSDRFFAERPEGSVSTLKIQRTQQEDSAVYLCASSPRLAGDRADTQYFGPGTRLTVL.

The chain has TRBV18 and TRBJ1-2; D ambiguous. This CDR3 is built from 11 residues. Between the trimmed V and J ends, which lost 3 bases and 8 bases, there was a span of 7 bases. From germline, CDR1 is KGHSH and CDR2 LQKENI. CDR3 nucleotide sequence: TGTGCCAGCTCACCCACGGAGGGCTACACCTTC. Protein: CASSPTEGYTF.

This chain joins TRBV5-8 and TRBJ1-4, with unresolved D. V was clipped by 3 bases and J by 0 bases, with 9 bases between them. This CDR3 comprises 15 residues. Germline CDR1 and CDR2: SGHTS and YDEGEE. For the CDR3, the DNA is TGTGCCAGCAGCTACGGACTGGCAACTAATGAAAAACTGTTTTTT. It yields the protein CASSYGLATNEKLFF.

The chain couples TRBV9 to TRBJ1-6; D not certain. Germline CDR1 and CDR2: SGDLS and YYNGEE. Trimming took 1 base from V and 11 from J, leaving 7 bases between them. This CDR3 has 12 amino acids. Written as DNA, the CDR3 is TGTGCCAGCAGCGTACCGGGGACACCCCTCCACTTT. This translates into CASSVPGTPLHF.

The J gene is TRBJ1-5, the V gene TRBV2; D is perhaps TRBD1 (6 bases). V was pared by 11 bases and J by 5 bases, with 16 bases between. The CDR3 has 13 residues. Germline V gene sequence: CDR1 SNHLY, CDR2 FYNNEI. This chain's CDR3 is CAYKGTTDQPQHF. DNA for the CDR3: TGTGCCTACAAAGGGACAACAGATCAGCCCCAGCATTTT.

CDR3 nucleotides: TGTGCCAGCAGTTACGGACTAGCACAGGGCGAGCAGTACTTC. It yields the protein CASSYGLAQGEQYF. The chain links TRBV6-5 to TRBJ2-7; 8 nucleotides line up with TRBD2. The CDR3 covers 14 residues. The germline CDR1 and CDR2 sequences are MNHEY and SVGAGI. The V segment lost 2 bases and the J segment 6 bases; nucleotides outside the gene matches: 6.

This clone was seen once. The V and J genes are TRBV10-2 and TRBJ1-1; 8 nucleotides line up with TRBD1. This CDR3 spans 15 amino acids. Germline V gives CDR1 WSHSY, CDR2 SAAADI. V was clipped by 2 bases and J by 5 bases; unmatched bases: 7. The CDR3 DNA is TGCGCCAGCAGTGAGCGGGGCAGGGGGCGTACTGAAGCTTTCTTT. Protein product: CASSERGRGRTEAFF.

This rearrangement joins TRBV27 to TRBJ2-4, with a possible D match to TRBD2 (7 bases). CDR1 MNHEY and CDR2 SMNVEV come from the germline V gene (reference sequence). The CDR3 extends over 16 amino acids. The V end was cut by 5 bases, the J end by 8 bases, with 22 bases between. The CDR3 protein is CASSSLAGAGSDIQYF. In DNA, the CDR3 is TGTGCCAGCAGTAGCCTGGCGGGGGCAGGTTCGGACATTCAGTACTTC.

The V gene is TRBV5-1, the J gene TRBJ1-2; D ambiguous. The length of the CDR3 is 15 residues. Trimming took 2 bases from V and 4 from J, leaving 15 bases between them. The V gene's germline CDR1 is SGHRS and CDR2 YFSETQ. CDR3 in DNA: TGCGCCAGCAGCTTCGATCCTCCGCCCGGCTATGGCTACACCTTC. Its protein is CASSFDPPPGYGYTF. Full variable domain (remainder filled in from reference TRBV5-1 and TRBJ1-2): KAGVTQTPRYLIKTRGQQVTLSCSPISGHRSVSWYQQTPGQGLQFLFEYFSETQRNKGNFPGRFSGRQFSNSRSEMNVSTLELGDSALYLCASSFDPPPGYGYTFGSGTRLTVV.

The chain joins TRBV7-2 to TRBJ1-6; possible D gene TRBD1, 5 bases. The CDR3 length is 13 residues. Germline V lookup: CDR1 SGHTA, CDR2 FQGNSA. Trimming left V 11 bases short and J 9 bases short, with 17 bases between. The CDR3 region is CAGRTTELSPLHF. In DNA form, the CDR3 reads TGTGCCGGTAGGACGACAGAGCTTTCACCCCTCCACTTT.

This chain connects TRBV5-4 to TRBJ1-2, with D possibly TRBD1 on 6 matching bases. Germline CDR1 and CDR2: SGHNT and YYREEE (reference sequence). Trimming shortened V by 5 bases and J by 8 bases, and 25 bases separated the two germline ends. The length of the CDR3 is 16 residues. CDR3 in amino acids: CASSPDRDIRSYGYTF. DNA of the CDR3: TGTGCCAGCAGTCCGGACCGGGACATTAGATCTTACGGCTACACCTTC.

CDR3 DNA: TGTGCCAGCAGCGCGACTAGCGGGGTAGCAGATACGCAGTATTTT. Encoded protein: CASSATSGVADTQYF. This chain connects TRBV7-3 to TRBJ2-3; 11 nucleotides line up with TRBD2. J lost 4 bases, V lost 5 bases, and 5 bases had no gene match. CDR3 length: 15 residues. The germline gives CDR1 SGHTA, CDR2 FQGTGA.

The chain couples TRBV14 to TRBJ2-3; 10 bases match TRBD2. This CDR3 spans 14 amino acids. From germline, CDR1 is SGHDN and CDR2 FVKESK. Unmatched junction bases numbered 1, after V lost 2 bases and J lost 5 bases. The CDR3 coding sequence is TGTGCCAGCAGCCAACTAGCGGGGGAAGATACGCAGTATTTT. Translated, it gives CASSQLAGEDTQYF. The full variable domain, completed using reference TRBV14 and TRBJ2-3, is EAGVTQFPSHSVIEKGQTVTLRCDPISGHDNLYWYRRVMGKEIKFLLHFVKESKQDESGMPNNRFLAERTGGTYSTLKVQPAELEDSGVYFCASSQLAGEDTQYFGPGTRLTVL.

The V and J genes are TRBV27 and TRBJ1-1; TRBD1 matches 8 bases. This CDR3 has 12 residues. Looked up from germline, CDR1 is MNHEY and CDR2 is SMNVEV (reference sequence). Trimming removed 6 bases from V and 5 bases from J; junction bases left unmatched: 2. The CDR3 loop reads CASRTGVTEAFF. For the CDR3, the DNA is TGTGCCAGCAGGACAGGGGTGACTGAAGCTTTCTTT.

This rearrangement joins TRBV9 to TRBJ2-3; D is perhaps TRBD2 (6 bases). Per germline, CDR1 SGDLS and CDR2 YYNGEE. CDR3 length equals 17 residues. The germline V and J ends were trimmed by 3 bases and 6 bases, with 23 bases remaining between them. CDR3: CASSGVGKAAGRDTQYF. The CDR3 DNA sequence: TGTGCCAGCAGCGGGGTGGGAAAGGCGGCGGGGAGGGATACGCAGTATTTT.

The chain is built from TRBV10-2 and TRBJ1-2; the match to TRBD1 covers 11 bases. CDR1 is WSHSY, CDR2 SAAADI, per germline. With V trimmed by 6 bases and J by 8 bases, 2 bases remained unmatched. CDR3 length equals 12 residues. Here the CDR3 reads CASSGTGGGYTF. CDR3 nucleotides: TGCGCCAGCAGCGGGACAGGGGGAGGCTACACCTTC.

This sequence joins TRBV5-4 and TRBJ1-6, with 7 bases matching TRBD1. V was pared by 3 bases and J by 10 bases, with 10 bases of the junction left unmatched. This CDR3 has 15 residues. Germline CDR1 and CDR2: SGHNT and YYREEE (reference sequence). The CDR3 region is CASSSIIDRESPLHF. CDR3 coding DNA: TGTGCCAGCAGCTCGATAATTGACAGGGAATCACCCCTCCACTTT.

The rearrangement uses TRBV11-2 and TRBJ1-3, with TRBD1 matching 7 bases. The germline gives CDR1 SGHAT, CDR2 FQNNGV. The V segment lost 2 bases and the J segment 0 bases; nucleotides outside the gene matches: 7. This CDR3 spans 17 amino acids. The CDR3 spells CASSLNGGQSSGNTIYF. DNA of the CDR3: TGTGCCAGCAGCTTAAACGGGGGACAGAGCTCTGGAAACACCATATATTTT.

CDR3 region: CASSQGPTEAFF. CDR3 DNA: TGCGCCAGCAGCCAAGGGCCCACTGAAGCTTTCTTT. J is TRBJ1-1 and V is TRBV4-1; no firm D call. The CDR3 length is 12 residues. Germline lookup yields CDR1 MGHRA and CDR2 YSYEKL. Trimming pared 1 base from V and 4 bases from J, leaving 4 bases between.

The rearrangement joins TRBV7-6 to TRBJ2-7; 8 bases align to TRBD2. V lost 8 bases, J lost 6 bases, and 6 bases stayed unmatched. In germline, CDR1 is SGHVS, CDR2 FNYEAQ. The CDR3 extends over 12 amino acids. The CDR3 nucleotides are TGTGCCAGCGGGGGAGCGGGGGCCGAGCAGTACTTC. Its protein is CASGGAGAEQYF.

The CDR3 bases are TGTGCCAGCAGCCCGGCGGGGAAGGACGAGCAGTACGTC. Translated: CASSPAGKDEQYV. The chain carries TRBV28 and TRBJ2-7; maybe TRBD2 (6 bases). Germline CDR1 and CDR2: MDHEN and SYDVKM. V lost 6 bases to trimming and J lost 5 bases, with 14 bases between them. CDR3 length: 13 amino acids.

The chain recombines TRBV19 with TRBJ1-6; the D gene is possibly TRBD1 (6 bases). Germline CDR1 LNHDA, CDR2 SQIVND (reference sequence). There are 14 residues in the CDR3. V was shortened by 5 bases and J by 3 bases, with 8 bases between the two germline ends. The DNA for the CDR3 is TGTGCCAGTAGTGGGACAAGCTATAATTCACCCCTCCACTTT. Its translation: CASSGTSYNSPLHF.

To note about this clone: The same CDR3 is also encoded by other DNA sequences in this sample. The V gene is TRBV18, the J gene TRBJ2-7, with 8 positions matching TRBD1. There are 14 residues in the CDR3. Per germline, CDR1 KGHSH and CDR2 LQKENI. With 3 bases clipped from V and 1 base from J, the junction kept 2 bases outside the gene matches. CDR3 region: CASSPRQGSYEQYV. The CDR3 bases are TGTGCCAGCTCACCCAGACAGGGGTCCTACGAGCAGTACGTC.

The chain has TRBV7-8 and TRBJ1-6; 9 nucleotides match TRBD1. V shed 5 bases and J 7 bases; nucleotides not matched to a gene: 3. CDR1 is SGHVS and CDR2 is FQNEAQ in the germline V gene. The CDR3 loop spans 14 amino acids. The CDR3 reads CASSTDRGNSPLHF. The CDR3 region has the DNA TGTGCCAGCAGCACGGACAGGGGCAATTCACCCCTCCACTTT.

The chain links TRBV15 to TRBJ1-5; tentative D call: TRBD1 (5 bases). The germline gives CDR1 LNHNV, CDR2 YYDKDF (reference sequence). The CDR3 is 17 residues long. Between the trimmed V and J ends, which lost 3 bases and 1 base, there was a span of 16 bases. The CDR3 nucleotides are TGTGCCACCAGCAGGCCCCCGTCCGGGGGGAGCAATCAGCCCCAGCATTTT. Its protein is CATSRPPSGGSNQPQHF.

The genes are TRBV7-9 and TRBJ1-1; D not certain. Germline V gene lookup returns CDR1 SEHNR and CDR2 FQNEAQ (reference sequence). V gave up 5 bases and J gave up 4 bases, with 8 bases separating them. The CDR3 has 12 amino acids. The CDR3 region is CASSPRITEAFF. Here the CDR3 DNA reads TGTGCCAGCAGCCCTAGGATCACTGAAGCTTTCTTT. Supplemented by reference TRBV7-9 and TRBJ1-1, the full variable domain reads DTGVSQNPRHKITKRGQNVTFRCDPISEHNRLYWYRQTLGQGPEFLTYFQNEAQLEKSRLLSDRFSAERPKGSFSTLEIQRTEQGDSAMYLCASSPRITEAFFGQGTRLTVV.